The T cell receptor beta chain under discussion was sequenced for a study of cytomegalovirus exposure and HLA in healthy donors. Overall study findings and caveats: TCR beta chains numbering more than 150 were designated cytomegalovirus-associated.

The PCR contained 60 Vbeta and 13 Jbeta primers. Produced via immunoSEQ multiplex PCR; TCRdb's table is partial and in-frame only. Altogether hundreds of thousands of clones are present, over 80% being singletons, with the ten largest covering 6%. As for this clone: Its antigen is undetermined.

The CDR3 extends over 18 amino acids. After removal of 3 bases from V and 4 bases from J, the junction contained 8 bases not matched to a gene. Germline CDR1 reads MRHNA; CDR2 reads SNTAGT. The specimen sequenced was PBMCs. This receptor was taken from a man aged 40-55 years in good health and CMV-seropositive. This chain connects TRBV6-4 to TRBJ2-2, with 13 nucleotides matching TRBD2. The chain's CDR3 is CASSEWTSGSAGTGELFF. CDR3 DNA: TGTGCCAGCAGTGAGTGGACTAGCGGGAGCGCGGGCACCGGGGAGCTGTTTTTT.